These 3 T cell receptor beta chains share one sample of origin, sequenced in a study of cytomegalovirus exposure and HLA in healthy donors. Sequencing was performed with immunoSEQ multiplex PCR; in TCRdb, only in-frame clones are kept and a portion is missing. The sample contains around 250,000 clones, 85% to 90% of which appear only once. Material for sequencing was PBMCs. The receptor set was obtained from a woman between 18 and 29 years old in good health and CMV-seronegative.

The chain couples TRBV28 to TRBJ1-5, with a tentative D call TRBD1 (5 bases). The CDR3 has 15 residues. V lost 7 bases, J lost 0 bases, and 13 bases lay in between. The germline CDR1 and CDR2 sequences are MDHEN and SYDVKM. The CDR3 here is CASTPTDTSNQPQHF. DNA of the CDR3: TGTGCCAGCACCCCGACAGACACTAGCAATCAGCCCCAGCATTTT.

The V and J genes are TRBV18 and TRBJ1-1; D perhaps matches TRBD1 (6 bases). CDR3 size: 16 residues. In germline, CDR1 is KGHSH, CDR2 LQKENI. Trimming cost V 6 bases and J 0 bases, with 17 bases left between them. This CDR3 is CASSVGQSLMNTEAFF. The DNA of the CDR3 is TGTGCCAGCTCGGTCGGACAGTCCTTAATGAACACTGAAGCTTTCTTT.

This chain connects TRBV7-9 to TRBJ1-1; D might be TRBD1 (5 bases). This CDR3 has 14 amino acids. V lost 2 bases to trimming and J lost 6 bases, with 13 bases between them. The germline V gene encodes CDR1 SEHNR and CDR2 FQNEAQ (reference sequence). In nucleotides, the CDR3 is TGTGCCAGCAGCTTAAATGGGGGGATCGCTGAAGCTTTCTTT. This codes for CASSLNGGIAEAFF.